A selection of T cell receptor beta chains follows, all from one sample in a study of cytomegalovirus exposure and HLA in healthy donors. Only in-frame clones appear in the TCRdb table, and some are missing; sequencing was by immunoSEQ multiplex PCR. The table has 100,000 to 150,000 clones, about four fifths seen once. What was sequenced was PBMCs. These receptor sequences come from a woman in her fifties or sixties in good health and CMV-seropositive. The CDR3 runs from the conserved cysteine through the conserved F or W. Clone size, where shown, is once, few, many, or a class for clones that have expanded.

J: TRBJ2-3
size: NA
V: TRBV10-3
CDR3: CAISDWTAPEEQADTQYF

J: TRBJ2-7
size: NA
V: TRBV13
CDR3: CASSPGTGSYEQYF

J: TRBJ2-1
size: NA
V: TRBV7-9
CDR3: CASSLVAGGPRNEQFF

J: TRBJ2-7
size: NA
V: TRBV7-2
CDR3: CASSSGAGGRREQYF

J: TRBJ1-6
size: NA
V: TRBV6-5
CDR3: CASSRTGQTNSPLHF

J: TRBJ2-5
size: few
V: TRBV7-3
CDR3: CASSTLTSPETQYF

J: TRBJ1-1
size: NA
V: TRBV30
CDR3: CAWSTGLGALF

J: TRBJ2-7
size: NA
V: TRBV7-2
CDR3: CASSLRTGGTYEQYF

J: TRBJ2-3
size: NA
V: TRBV7-2
CDR3: CASKYRATDTQYF

J: TRBJ1-1
size: NA
V: TRBV2
CDR3: CASSAQDYTEAFF

J: TRBJ2-4
size: NA
V: TRBV4-1
CDR3: CASSQEGQGSNIQYF

J: TRBJ1-5
size: NA
V: TRBV19
CDR3: CASSIDRIYQPQHF

J: TRBJ2-5
size: NA
V: TRBV21-1
CDR3: CASSKDRGGYVGETQYF

J: TRBJ1-5
size: NA
V: TRBV5-6
CDR3: CASSVQGAHNQPQHF

J: TRBJ1-5
size: NA
V: TRBV2
CDR3: CASSERQGNQPQHF

J: TRBJ1-1
size: NA
V: TRBV4-3
CDR3: CASRTGLNTEAFF

J: TRBJ2-7
size: NA
V: TRBV19
CDR3: CASSLQDRGAYEQYF

J: TRBJ2-5
size: NA
V: TRBV27
CDR3: CASSLLRSQETQYF

J: TRBJ1-3
size: NA
V: TRBV6-5
CDR3: CASTGSGNTIYF

J: TRBJ2-5
size: NA
V: TRBV7-2
CDR3: CASSWGQGEVTQYF

J: TRBJ1-5
size: NA
V: TRBV27
CDR3: CASSFTGAGQPQHF

J: TRBJ2-7
size: NA
V: TRBV19
CDR3: CASKVSGQGAQYEQYF

J: TRBJ1-2
size: NA
V: TRBV15
CDR3: CATSRATGGLDAF

J: TRBJ2-7
size: few
V: TRBV2
CDR3: CASSGTGVKEQYF

J: TRBJ2-7
size: NA
V: TRBV5-1
CDR3: CASSLGGGESYEQYF

J: TRBJ1-1
size: NA
V: TRBV19
CDR3: CASSGNRVVNTEAFF

J: TRBJ2-1
size: NA
V: TRBV11-3
CDR3: CASSLGAGSNEQFF

J: TRBJ2-1
size: NA
V: TRBV5-6
CDR3: CASSWGGRLAPQGSEQFF

J: TRBJ1-1
size: few
V: TRBV6-1
CDR3: CASSSRQGTTEAFF

J: TRBJ1-1
size: NA
V: TRBV4-2
CDR3: CASSQVGANGKNPGEAFF

J: TRBJ1-5
size: NA
V: TRBV6-5
CDR3: CASSQGTGLWPQHF

J: TRBJ1-2
size: NA
V: TRBV4-3
CDR3: CASSQSSRANYGYTF

J: TRBJ2-4
size: NA
V: TRBV6-5
CDR3: CASSPPGQGQNIQYF

J: TRBJ2-7
size: NA
V: TRBV30
CDR3: CAWSGPLRDEQYF

J: TRBJ2-7
size: NA
V: TRBV11-2
CDR3: CASSSQAGSYEQYF

J: TRBJ2-7
size: NA
V: TRBV6-6
CDR3: CASSRDTYEQYF

J: TRBJ2-1
size: NA
V: TRBV7-9
CDR3: CASTTGGTSGTEQFF

J: TRBJ2-3
size: NA
V: TRBV7-8
CDR3: CASSLRTSGGLDTQYF

J: TRBJ2-7
size: few
V: TRBV15
CDR3: CATSRDRDSYEQYF

J: TRBJ1-2
size: few
V: TRBV6-5
CDR3: CASSPGGDYGYTF

J: TRBJ1-2
size: once
V: TRBV19
CDR3: CASSGDRRSYGYTF

J: TRBJ2-3
size: NA
V: TRBV4-1
CDR3: CASSQTSALSTDTQYF

J: TRBJ2-7
size: NA
V: TRBV13
CDR3: CASSLGLAGSLDYEQYF

J: TRBJ1-4
size: NA
V: TRBV10-1
CDR3: CASSESRGTNEKLFF

J: TRBJ2-3
size: once
V: TRBV5-1
CDR3: CASSLEPAGVRNTQYF

J: TRBJ2-3
size: NA
V: TRBV5-1
CDR3: CASSLRTDPSGTDTQYF

J: TRBJ2-6
size: few
V: TRBV6-5
CDR3: CASSSRGDGANVLTF

J: TRBJ2-1
size: NA
V: TRBV11-2
CDR3: CASSPETGDDEQFF

J: TRBJ2-6
size: few
V: TRBV5-4
CDR3: CASSPGDSIGANVLTF

J: TRBJ2-3
size: NA
V: TRBV7-2
CDR3: CASSLGYFSTGTQYF

J: TRBJ2-4
size: NA
V: TRBV19
CDR3: CASSLTSGGDIQYF

J: TRBJ1-2
size: NA
V: TRBV7-8
CDR3: CASSLARRVEYGYTF

J: TRBJ2-4
size: NA
V: TRBV19
CDR3: CASGDSGLAKNIQYF

J: TRBJ1-1
size: NA
V: TRBV19
CDR3: CASSKSSGGRTEAFF

J: TRBJ1-5
size: NA
V: TRBV4-1
CDR3: CASSQSVGVSNQPQHF

J: TRBJ1-5
size: NA
V: TRBV7-2
CDR3: CASSGGQGAGQPQHF